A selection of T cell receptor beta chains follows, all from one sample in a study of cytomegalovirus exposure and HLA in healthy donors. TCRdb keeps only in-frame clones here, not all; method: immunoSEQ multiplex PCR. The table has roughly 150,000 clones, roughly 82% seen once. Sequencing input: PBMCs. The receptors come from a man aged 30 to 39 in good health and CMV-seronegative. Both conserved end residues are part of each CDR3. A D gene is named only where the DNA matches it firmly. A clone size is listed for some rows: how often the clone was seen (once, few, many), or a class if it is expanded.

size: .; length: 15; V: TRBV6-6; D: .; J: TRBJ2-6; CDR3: CASSYARSGANGLTF; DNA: TGTGCCAGCAGTTACGCAAGATCTGGGGCCAACGGCCTGACTTTC
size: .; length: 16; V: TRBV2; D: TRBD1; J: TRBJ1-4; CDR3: CASSDNPRGQGEKLFF; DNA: TGTGCCAGCAGCGACAACCCCAGGGGGCAAGGAGAAAAACTGTTTTTT
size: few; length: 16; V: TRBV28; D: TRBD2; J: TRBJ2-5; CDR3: CASSLSASGGGETQYF; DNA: TGTGCCAGCAGTTTATCTGCCAGCGGGGGAGGAGAGACCCAGTACTTC
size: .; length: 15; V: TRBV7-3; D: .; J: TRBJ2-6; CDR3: CASSSQGSGANGLTF; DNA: TGTGCCAGCAGCTCACAGGGCTCTGGGGCCAACGGCCTGACTTTC
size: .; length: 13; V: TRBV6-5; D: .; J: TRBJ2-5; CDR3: CASSGDSQETQYF; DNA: TGTGCCAGCAGTGGTGACAGCCAAGAGACCCAGTACTTC
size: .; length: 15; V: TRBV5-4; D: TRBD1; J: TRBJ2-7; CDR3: CASSLGGQGAYEQYF; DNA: TGTGCCAGCAGCTTGGGGGGACAGGGGGCGTACGAGCAGTACTTC
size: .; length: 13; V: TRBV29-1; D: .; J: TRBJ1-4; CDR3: CSVEAGTGEKLFF; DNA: TGCAGCGTTGAGGCGGGGACGGGTGAAAAACTGTTTTTT
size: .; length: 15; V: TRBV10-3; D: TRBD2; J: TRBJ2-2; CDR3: CAVSGAGGNTGELFF; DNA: TGTGCCGTGTCCGGAGCGGGGGGTAACACCGGGGAGCTGTTTTTT
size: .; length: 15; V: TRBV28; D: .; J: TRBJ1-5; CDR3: CASSYASYSNQPQHF; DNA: TGTGCCAGCAGTTACGCAAGCTATAGCAATCAGCCCCAGCATTTT
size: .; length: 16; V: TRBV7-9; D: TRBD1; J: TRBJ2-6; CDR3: CASSLKRTGETNVLTF; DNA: TGTGCCAGCAGCCTAAAACGGACAGGGGAAACCAACGTCCTGACTTTC
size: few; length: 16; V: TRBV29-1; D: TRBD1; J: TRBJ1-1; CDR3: CSVATGQRALNTEAFF; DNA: TGCAGCGTTGCGACAGGGCAAAGGGCACTGAACACTGAAGCTTTCTTT